The 21 T cell receptor beta chains listed next were all sequenced from one sample in a study of read filtering for tumor transcriptome and immune sequencing. The library was built from about 400 ng RNA with molecular barcoded adaptors for alpha/delta and beta/gamma chains. Each CDR3 protein is one row after TCRdb ran MiXCR on the reads. The table records about 5,700 distinct CDR3 sequences, about a fifth of them present only once. The sequencing sample was made of a population of CD138-negative cells sorted from bone marrow. Receptors were obtained from a donor at least 40 years old with multiple myeloma.

This chain uses TRBV6-6 with TRBJ1-5; D is uncertain. This CDR3 spans 15 amino acids. V gave up 10 bases and J gave up 0 bases, with 16 bases separating them. From germline, CDR1 is MNHNY and CDR2 SVGAGI (reference sequence). The CDR3 sequence is CATIPQAYSNQPQHF. CDR3 nucleotides: TGTGCCACCATCCCCCAGGCGTATAGCAATCAGCCCCAGCATTTT.

V usage is TRBV5-4 and J usage is TRBJ2-1, with 8 bases fitting TRBD2. This CDR3 region has 15 residues. CDR1 is SGHNT and CDR2 is YYREEE in the germline V gene (reference sequence). V gave up 2 bases and J gave up 10 bases; unmatched junction bases: 11. The chain's CDR3 is CASSFAVSGGPEQFF. In DNA form, the CDR3 reads TGTGCCAGCAGCTTCGCAGTCAGCGGGGGCCCGGAGCAGTTCTTC.

By frequency in the sample, this clonotype is medium-sized. The chain links TRBV20-1 to TRBJ2-3; no firm D call. With 0 bases removed from V and 2 bases from J, the gap between germline ends came to 12 bases. The CDR3 consists of 15 residues. CDR1 and CDR2 from the germline V gene are DFQATT and SNEGSKA (reference sequence). CDR3 in amino acids: CSARDSWGTTDTQYF. The DNA of the CDR3 is TGCAGTGCTAGAGATTCGTGGGGAACCACAGATACGCAGTATTTT.

With respect to this clonotype: A single base separates this from a much larger clone, so it may be a read error. The rearrangement links TRBV12-3 or TRBV12-4 to TRBJ2-1, with 9 bases lining up with TRBD1. This CDR3 region has 14 residues. The CDR3 bases are TGTGCTAGTAAAAGGGACAGGGAAGGGAATGGGCAGTTCTTC. This sequence encodes CASKRDREGNGQFF.

Ten or more counts support this clonotype. In DNA form, the CDR3 reads TGTGCCAGCAGTTACTCTCGCGGGAGGGCACACGAGCAGTACTTC. Amino acids: CASSYSRGRAHEQYF. This chain links TRBV6-2 or TRBV6-3 with TRBJ2-7; 9 nucleotides agree with TRBD2. Germline V CDR1 and CDR2: MNHEY, SVGEGT. With 0 bases clipped from V and 5 bases from J, the junction kept 5 bases outside the gene matches. The CDR3 sequence is 15 residues long.

This clonotype has ten or more counts. The J gene is TRBJ2-1, the V gene TRBV5-4, with D possibly matching TRBD2 (6 bases). V was pared by 4 bases and J by 6 bases, with 17 bases between. CDR1 is SGHNT and CDR2 is YYREEE in the germline V gene (reference sequence). The CDR3 totals 15 residues. CDR3 protein: CASSLVAAEGNEQFF. CDR3 DNA sequence: TGTGCCAGCAGCCTAGTAGCGGCTGAAGGCAATGAGCAGTTCTTC.

By frequency in the sample, this clonotype is medium-sized. The chain joins TRBV7-3 to TRBJ2-3; the D is unclear. Germline-derived CDR1 and CDR2 are SGHTA and FQGTGA. The CDR3 has 15 residues. V was cut by 3 bases and J by 2 bases, with 12 bases left in between. This chain's CDR3 is CASSLYPLPTDTQYF. For the CDR3, the DNA is TGTGCCAGCAGCTTGTACCCACTCCCCACAGATACGCAGTATTTT. The full variable domain, completed using reference TRBV7-3 and TRBJ2-3, is GAGVSQTPSNKVTEKGKYVELRCDPISGHTALYWYRQSLGQGPEFLIYFQGTGAADDSGLPNDRFFAVRPEGSVSTLKIQRTERGDSAVYLCASSLYPLPTDTQYFGPGTRLTVL.

This clonotype has at least ten counts. This may stem from a read error, because a much larger clone lies one nucleotide away. The rearrangement joins TRBV29-1 to TRBJ2-1; no clear D. CDR3 size: 14 residues. Germline lookup yields CDR1 SQVTM and CDR2 ANQGSEA. CDR3 nucleotides: TGCAGCGTTGAAGAGGCCAGGCCCTACAATGGGCAGTTCTTC. Translating gives CSVEEARPYNGQFF.

By proportion, this clonotype is medium-sized. This sequence joins TRBV14 and TRBJ1-1; D may be TRBD1 (5 bases). Germline V gene lookup returns CDR1 SGHDN and CDR2 FVKESK. CDR3 length: 13 residues. Trimming took 3 bases from V and 4 from J, leaving 9 bases between them. CDR3 protein: CASSQTELTEAFF. DNA of the CDR3: TGTGCCAGCAGCCAGACAGAGCTCACTGAAGCTTTCTTT.

By share, this clonotype ranks as medium-sized. The CDR3 loop reads CATSDVPRGRFGNQPQHF. In nucleotides, the CDR3 is TGTGCCACCAGTGATGTCCCCAGGGGGCGTTTTGGCAATCAGCCCCAGCATTTT. The rearrangement joins TRBV24-1 to TRBJ1-5, with 8 bases identical to TRBD1. Losses at the gene ends were 3 bases for V and 2 bases for J; bases not matched to a gene: 11. CDR3 length: 18 amino acids. Germline V gives CDR1 KGHDR, CDR2 SFDVKD.

By its share, this clonotype is medium-sized (0.01 to 0.1%). CDR3: CASSLADVAGAEQFF. CDR3 DNA sequence: TGTGCCAGCAGCTTAGCGGATGTAGCGGGAGCTGAGCAGTTCTTC. The V call is TRBV7-9, the J call TRBJ2-1; 9 positions match TRBD2. The ends lost 0 bases at V and 9 bases at J; junction bases unmatched: 6. Germline V gene lookup returns CDR1 SEHNR and CDR2 FQNEAQ (reference sequence). This CDR3 spans 15 amino acids.

This clonotype was found a few times. A read error may account for a junction end that differs from germline. The V gene is TRBV12-3 or TRBV12-4, the J gene TRBJ2-1; 11 bases match TRBD2. The CDR3 runs to 16 residues. The CDR3 DNA reads TGTGCCAGCATCCCCCAGGGGACTAGCGGAATCAATGGGCAGTTCTTC. Translated, it gives CASIPQGTSGINGQFF.

This clonotype rates as medium-sized. CDR3 amino acids: CASSPGQGDDTGELFF. In DNA, the CDR3 is TGTGCCAGCAGTCCCGGACAGGGAGATGACACCGGGGAGCTGTTTTTT. The chain has TRBV12-3 or TRBV12-4 and TRBJ2-2; 8 bases are a match to TRBD1. V lost 5 bases and J lost 3; bases outside the gene matches: 8. The CDR3 sequence is 16 residues long.

The chain joins TRBV27 to TRBJ2-3; weak D call: TRBD1 (5 bases). V dropped 3 bases and J dropped 5 bases, with 12 bases sitting between them. The CDR3 length is 14 residues. Germline CDR1 is MNHEY and CDR2 is SMNVEV (reference sequence). The CDR3 spells CASSFVGVGDTQYF. For the CDR3, the DNA is TGTGCCAGCAGTTTTGTAGGGGTTGGAGATACGCAGTATTTT.

Within the sample, this clonotype is medium-sized. This chain uses TRBV27 with TRBJ2-7; D is ambiguous. This CDR3 is 12 amino acids long. CDR1 and CDR2 (germline): MNHEY, SMNVEV (reference sequence). Between the trimmed V and J ends, which lost 6 bases and 7 bases, there was a span of 13 bases. CDR3 region: CASSSILGEQYF. For the CDR3, the DNA is TGTGCCAGCAGCTCGATTCTCGGGGAGCAGTACTTC.

In regard to this clonotype: A read error likely explains this, since a far larger clone differs by one base. J is TRBJ1-4 and V is TRBV11-2; TRBD2 agrees at 12 bases. Judging by the DNA end, TRBJ2-3 fits better; the J call may be wrong. This CDR3 is built from 17 residues. Germline CDR1 and CDR2: SGHAT and FQNNGV. The CDR3 sequence: CASSLGLAGRYTDTQYF. The CDR3 coding sequence is TGTGCCAGCAGCCTAGGACTAGCGGGACGGTACACAGATACGCAGTATTTT.

This clonotype ranks as medium-sized (0.01 to 0.1%). The chain uses TRBV4-1 and TRBJ1-1; a weak D match, TRBD1 (5 bases). CDR1 is MGHRA and CDR2 is YSYEKL in the germline V gene. The CDR3 length is 15 residues. V dropped 0 bases and J dropped 3 bases, with 11 bases sitting between them. The chain's CDR3 is CASSQDGEGYTEAFF. The CDR3 DNA reads as TGCGCCAGCAGCCAAGATGGGGAGGGGTACACTGAAGCTTTCTTT.

This clonotype was seen repeatedly, ten times or more. The chain couples TRBV6-1 to TRBJ1-1, with D uncertain. The CDR3 has 13 amino acids. Germline values: CDR1 MNHNS, CDR2 SASEGT. Written as DNA, the CDR3 is TGTGTAGTGAGGAGGCAGCTGAACACTGAAGCTTTCTTT. As protein: CVVRRQLNTEAFF.

This clonotype is medium-sized in the sample. The J gene is TRBJ2-3, the V gene TRBV27, with D unclear. Germline V lookup: CDR1 MNHEY, CDR2 SMNVEV (reference sequence). The germline V and J ends were trimmed by 6 bases and 4 bases, with 8 bases remaining between them. CDR3 length: 12 residues. CDR3 loop: CASSLDADTQYF. Written as DNA, the CDR3 is TGTGCCAGCAGCCTCGACGCAGATACGCAGTATTTT.

This clonotype appeared a few times. A read error is likely here: a far larger clone is one base away. V usage is TRBV7-4 and J usage is TRBJ1-3; a weak D match, TRBD1 (5 bases). The CDR3 length is 15 residues. V lost 5 bases to trimming and J lost 2 bases, with 13 bases between them. CDR1 is SGHVT and CDR2 is SQSDAQ in the germline V gene. CDR3 bases: TGTGCCAGCAGCGTAGGGACGTTCCCTGGAAACACCATATATTTT. It specifies CASSVGTFPGNTIYF.

This clonotype has just a few counts. The junction and the germline gene differ at one end; a read error may be behind it. The chain joins TRBV28 to TRBJ2-3, with a possible D match to TRBD2 (5 bases). Germline V gene sequence: CDR1 MDHEN, CDR2 SYDVKM. The CDR3 covers 15 residues. The CDR3 here is CAGSSSGGAADTQYF. The CDR3 DNA follows: TGTGCCGGCAGTTCAAGCGGCGGAGCCGCAGATACGCAGTATTTT.